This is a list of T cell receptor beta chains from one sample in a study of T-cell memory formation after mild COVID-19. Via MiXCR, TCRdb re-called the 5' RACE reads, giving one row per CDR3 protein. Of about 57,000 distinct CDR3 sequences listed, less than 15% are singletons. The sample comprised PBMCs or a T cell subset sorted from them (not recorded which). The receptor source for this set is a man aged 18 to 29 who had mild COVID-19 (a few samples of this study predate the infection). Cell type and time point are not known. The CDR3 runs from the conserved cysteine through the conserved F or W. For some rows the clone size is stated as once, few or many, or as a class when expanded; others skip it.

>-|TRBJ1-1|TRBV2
CASFREPGYTEAFF
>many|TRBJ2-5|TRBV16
CASSQSGGSGTQYF
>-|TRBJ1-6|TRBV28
CASTQPGTKYNSPLHF
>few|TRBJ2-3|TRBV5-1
CASSSRTDSTDTQYF
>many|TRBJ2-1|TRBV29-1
CSAGQGSYNEQFF
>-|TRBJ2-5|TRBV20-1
CSASPRETQYF
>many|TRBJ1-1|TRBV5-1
CASSLEAGSTEAFF
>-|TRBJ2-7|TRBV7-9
CASSLVLTDYEQYF
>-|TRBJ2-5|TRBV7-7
CASRNSGEETQYF
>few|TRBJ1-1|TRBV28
CASSSAPRNTEAFF
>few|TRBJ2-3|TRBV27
CASSGLAGGWDTQYF
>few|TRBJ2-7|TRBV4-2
CASSPDRRLKYEQYF
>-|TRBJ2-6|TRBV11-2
CASSLMLAGGAGANVLTF
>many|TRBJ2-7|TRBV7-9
CASSPSLYEQYF
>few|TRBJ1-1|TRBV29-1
CSPLRVNTEAFF
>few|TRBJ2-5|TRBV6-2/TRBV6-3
CASNSGRETQYF
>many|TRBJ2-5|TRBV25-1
CASSGDSGAQETQYF
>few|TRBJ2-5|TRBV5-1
CASRGGGALQETQYF
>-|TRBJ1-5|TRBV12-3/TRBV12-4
CASSLGRREPQHF
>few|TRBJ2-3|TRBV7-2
CASSLERTSDTQYF
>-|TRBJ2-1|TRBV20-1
CSARVNQGVYNEQFF
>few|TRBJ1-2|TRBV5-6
CASSYDTEGYTF
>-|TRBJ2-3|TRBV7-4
CASSQLGFLRAPTDTQYF
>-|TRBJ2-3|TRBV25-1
CASNLAAGTDTQYF
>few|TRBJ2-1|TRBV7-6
CASSPIQTSGGGNEQFF
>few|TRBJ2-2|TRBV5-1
CASSPNPDRGLGGTGELFF
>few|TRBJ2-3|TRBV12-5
CASGLVPLTSGGGSTDTQYF